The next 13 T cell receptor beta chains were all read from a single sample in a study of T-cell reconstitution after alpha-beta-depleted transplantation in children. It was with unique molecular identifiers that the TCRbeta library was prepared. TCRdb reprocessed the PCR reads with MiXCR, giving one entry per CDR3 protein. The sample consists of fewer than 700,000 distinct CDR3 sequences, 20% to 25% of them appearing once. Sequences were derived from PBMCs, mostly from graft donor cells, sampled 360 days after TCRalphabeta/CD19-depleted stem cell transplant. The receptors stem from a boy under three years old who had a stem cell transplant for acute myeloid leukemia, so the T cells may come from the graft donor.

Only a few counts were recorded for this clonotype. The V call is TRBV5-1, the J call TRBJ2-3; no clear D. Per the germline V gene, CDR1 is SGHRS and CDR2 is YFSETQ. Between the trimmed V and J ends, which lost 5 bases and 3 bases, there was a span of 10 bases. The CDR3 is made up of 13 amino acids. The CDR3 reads CASRDGATDTQYF. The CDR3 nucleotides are TGCGCCAGCAGAGATGGCGCGACAGATACGCAGTATTTT.

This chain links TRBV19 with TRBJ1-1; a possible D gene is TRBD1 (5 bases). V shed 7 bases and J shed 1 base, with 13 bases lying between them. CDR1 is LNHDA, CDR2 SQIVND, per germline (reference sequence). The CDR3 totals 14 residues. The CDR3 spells CASTPGRSNTEAFF. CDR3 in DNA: TGTGCCAGTACCCCGGGACGGTCGAACACTGAAGCTTTCTTT.

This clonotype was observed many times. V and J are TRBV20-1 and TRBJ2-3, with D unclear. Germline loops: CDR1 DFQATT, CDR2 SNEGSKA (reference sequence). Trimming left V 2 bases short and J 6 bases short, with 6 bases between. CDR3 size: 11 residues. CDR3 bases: TGCAGTGCTAGATTCGGTGATACGCAGTATTTT. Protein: CSARFGDTQYF.

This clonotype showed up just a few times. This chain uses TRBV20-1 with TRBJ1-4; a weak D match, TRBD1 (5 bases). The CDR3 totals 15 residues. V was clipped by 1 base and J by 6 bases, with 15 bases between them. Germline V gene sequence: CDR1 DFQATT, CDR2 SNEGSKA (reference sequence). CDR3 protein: CSARAYGGLDEKLFF. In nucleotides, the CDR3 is TGCAGTGCTAGAGCTTATGGGGGGTTGGATGAAAAACTGTTTTTT.

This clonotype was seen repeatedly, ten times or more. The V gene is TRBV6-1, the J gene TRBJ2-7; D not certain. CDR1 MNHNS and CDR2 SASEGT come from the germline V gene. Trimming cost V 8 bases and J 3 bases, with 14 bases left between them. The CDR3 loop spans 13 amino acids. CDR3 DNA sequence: TGTGCCAGCGTCGACAATACCTACTACGAGCAGTACGTC. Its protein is CASVDNTYYEQYV.

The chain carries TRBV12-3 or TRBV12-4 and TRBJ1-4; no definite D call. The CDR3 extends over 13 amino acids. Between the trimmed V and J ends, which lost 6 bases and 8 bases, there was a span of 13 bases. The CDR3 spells CASRLGESEKLFF. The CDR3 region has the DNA TGTGCCAGCAGGCTCGGAGAGTCCGAAAAACTGTTTTTT.

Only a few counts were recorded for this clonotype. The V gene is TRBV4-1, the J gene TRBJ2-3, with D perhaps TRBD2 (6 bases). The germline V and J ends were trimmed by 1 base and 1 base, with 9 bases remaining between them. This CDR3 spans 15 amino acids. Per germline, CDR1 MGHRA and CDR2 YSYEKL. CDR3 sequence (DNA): TGCGCCAGCAGCCAAGTGGGACTTCGCACAGATACGCAGTATTTT. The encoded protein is CASSQVGLRTDTQYF.

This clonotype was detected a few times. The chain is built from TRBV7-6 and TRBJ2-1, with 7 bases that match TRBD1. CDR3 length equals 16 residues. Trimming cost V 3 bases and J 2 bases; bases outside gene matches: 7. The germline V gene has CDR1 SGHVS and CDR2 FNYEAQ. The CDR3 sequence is CASSFLDRPTYNEQFF. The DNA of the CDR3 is TGTGCCAGCAGCTTTTTGGACAGGCCTACCTACAATGAGCAGTTCTTC.

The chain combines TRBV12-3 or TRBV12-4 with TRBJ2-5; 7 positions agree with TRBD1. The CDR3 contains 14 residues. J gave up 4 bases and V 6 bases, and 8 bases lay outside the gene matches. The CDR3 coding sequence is TGTGCCAGCAGCCGCCCTCGACAGGGAGAGACCCAGTACTTC. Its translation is CASSRPRQGETQYF.

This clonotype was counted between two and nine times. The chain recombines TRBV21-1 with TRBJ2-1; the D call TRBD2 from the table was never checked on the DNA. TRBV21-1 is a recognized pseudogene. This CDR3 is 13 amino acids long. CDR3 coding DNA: TGTGCCAGCAGACCCGGGATAGTTGCGACGCGGTTCTTC. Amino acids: CASRPGIVATRFF.

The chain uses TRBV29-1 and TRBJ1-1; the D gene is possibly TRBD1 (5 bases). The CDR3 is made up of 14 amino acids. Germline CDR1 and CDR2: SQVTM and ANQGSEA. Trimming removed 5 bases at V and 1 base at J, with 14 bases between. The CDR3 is CSVYVGHPNTEAFF. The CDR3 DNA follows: TGCAGCGTTTACGTAGGACACCCGAACACTGAAGCTTTCTTT.

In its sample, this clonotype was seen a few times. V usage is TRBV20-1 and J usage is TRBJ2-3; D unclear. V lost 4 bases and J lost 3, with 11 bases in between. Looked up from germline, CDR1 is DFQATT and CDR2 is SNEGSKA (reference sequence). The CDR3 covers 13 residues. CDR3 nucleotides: TGCAGTGCTACCCCGTTTCTAACAGATACGCAGTATTTT. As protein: CSATPFLTDTQYF.

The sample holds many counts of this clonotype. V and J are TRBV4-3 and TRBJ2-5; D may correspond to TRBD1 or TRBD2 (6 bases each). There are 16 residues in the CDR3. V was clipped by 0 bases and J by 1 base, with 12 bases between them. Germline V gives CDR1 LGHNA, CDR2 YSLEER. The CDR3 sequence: CASSQDGGPVQETQYF. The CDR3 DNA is TGCGCCAGCAGCCAAGATGGGGGGCCGGTCCAAGAGACCCAGTACTTC.